This T cell receptor (beta chain) is from a study of CD8+ T cells in alopecia areata. On the study more broadly: Each recipient was a roughly 6-11-week-old female C3H/HeJ mouse given skin from a roughly 6-12-month-old C3H/HeJ donor with spontaneous alopecia.

This clone was detected many times. Its antigen is unidentified. All gene names here are mouse names. Read data end 4 residues before the CDR3 end; the end is taken from the germline J gene. Whole-study results and caveats: Scalp sequencing also captures normal skin's resident alphabeta T cells.

J lost 0 bases, V lost 3 bases, and 2 bases had no gene match. The germline CDR1 and CDR2 sequences are SGHND and FRSKSL. The CDR3 spans 15 residues. Once RNA had been extracted, it was reverse transcribed into cDNA to act as the sequencing template. Clones were read by immunoSEQ multiplex PCR, and TCRdb kept only the in-frame ones, dropping some. The sample has 1,500 or so clones, none seen only once. The chain uses TRBV15 and TRBJ2-5; the match to TRBD2 covers 8 bases. The receptor was derived from a C3H/HeJ mouse with alopecia areata. Mouse MHC haplotype: H2-k. Sequenced input: lesional skin. The CDR3 bases that were read are TGTGCCAGCAGTTTGGGACTGGCTAACCAAGAC. It specifies CASSLGLANQD. The whole CDR3 protein reads CASSLGLANQDTQYF.